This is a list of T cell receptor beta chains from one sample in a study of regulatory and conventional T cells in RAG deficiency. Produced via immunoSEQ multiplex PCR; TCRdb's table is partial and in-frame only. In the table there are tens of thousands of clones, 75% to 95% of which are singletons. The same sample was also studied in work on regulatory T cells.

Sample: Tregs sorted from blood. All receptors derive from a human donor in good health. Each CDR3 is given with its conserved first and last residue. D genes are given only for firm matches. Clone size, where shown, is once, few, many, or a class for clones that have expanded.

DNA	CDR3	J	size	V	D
TGTGCCAGCAGCTCGCGCCGGGCCAGGGGCACCGGGGAGCTGTTTTTT	CASSSRRARGTGELFF	TRBJ2-2	NA	TRBV5-4	NA
TGTGCCAGCAAAGCTTTCCCCCCGGAGACCCAGTACTTC	CASKAFPPETQYF	TRBJ2-5	NA	TRBV5-8	NA
TGTGCCAGCAGCCCGCGCCCCGGGACAGACTATGGCTACACCTTC	CASSPRPGTDYGYTF	TRBJ1-2	NA	TRBV11-2	TRBD1
TGTGCCAGCAGCCCGAGAGGGGGGGAGCAGTACTTC	CASSPRGGEQYF	TRBJ2-7	few	TRBV6-5	NA
TGTGCCAGCACCAAAGGGACAGCGGGGAACTATGGCTACACCTTC	CASTKGTAGNYGYTF	TRBJ1-2	NA	TRBV28	TRBD1
TGTGCCAGCAGCAAAGAAGGGGACAGAGCTAACTATGGCTACACCTTC	CASSKEGDRANYGYTF	TRBJ1-2	NA	TRBV21-1	NA
TGTGCCAGTAGTATACCGCGGGGGGGCGGGGATGAGCAGTTCTTC	CASSIPRGGGDEQFF	TRBJ2-1	NA	TRBV19	TRBD2
TGTGCCAGCAGGGCCCGAGTCCTACAGAGCGAGACCCAGTACTTC	CASRARVLQSETQYF	TRBJ2-5	once	TRBV5-6	NA
TGCGCCAGCAGCCTGGGGTATGGGACTAGCGGCACAGAGACCCAGTACTTC	CASSLGYGTSGTETQYF	TRBJ2-5	NA	TRBV5-1	TRBD2
TGTGCCAGCTCACCCGGACTAGTGGGTGAGCAGTTCTTC	CASSPGLVGEQFF	TRBJ2-1	NA	TRBV18	TRBD2
TGCGCCAGCAGCCCATTAGGACAGGGGGCCCTGACGAAATTCTACGAGCAGTACTTC	CASSPLGQGALTKFYEQYF	TRBJ2-7	NA	TRBV5-1	TRBD1
TGCGCCAGCAGGGGGCAAGTTGGGGCCAACGTCCTGACTTTC	CASRGQVGANVLTF	TRBJ2-6	NA	TRBV5-1	NA
TGTGCCAGCTCACCCGCAGGGGGCAGACAGCCCCAGCATTTT	CASSPAGGRQPQHF	TRBJ1-5	NA	TRBV19	TRBD1
TGTGCCAGCAGCTGGCTTGTAGGACAGGGGAATTCACCCCTCCACTTT	CASSWLVGQGNSPLHF	TRBJ1-6	NA	TRBV7-8	TRBD1
TGTGCCAGCAGTCCTAGGGGCCTCGGAAACACCATATATTTT	CASSPRGLGNTIYF	TRBJ1-3	NA	TRBV2	NA
TGTGCCAGCAGCCTACCGGGGAGGGCGGCCACTGAAGCTTTCTTT	CASSLPGRAATEAFF	TRBJ1-1	NA	TRBV7-6	NA
TGTGCCAGCTCACCGACTAGCGGGGGCGGAGAAACCGGGGAGCTGTTTTTT	CASSPTSGGGETGELFF	TRBJ2-2	NA	TRBV18	TRBD2
TGTGCCACCACCTACAGGTCCGGCAATGAGCAGTTCTTC	CATTYRSGNEQFF	TRBJ2-1	NA	TRBV10-3	NA
TGTGCCAGCAGCCCCGCGGAGGGCTACACCTTC	CASSPAEGYTF	TRBJ1-2	NA	TRBV7-8	NA
TGTGCCAGCAGCGAAACAGGGAGCTCCTACGAGCAGTACTTC	CASSETGSSYEQYF	TRBJ2-7	NA	TRBV9	NA
TGTGCCAGCTCAGAGGTTTTTAACACTGAAGCTTTCTTT	CASSEVFNTEAFF	TRBJ1-1	NA	TRBV18	NA
TGCGCCAGCAATGGGAACACTGAAGCTTTCTTT	CASNGNTEAFF	TRBJ1-1	NA	TRBV10-1	NA
TGCGCCAGCCGAAGACTGAACACTGAAGCTTTCTTT	CASRRLNTEAFF	TRBJ1-1	NA	TRBV5-1	NA
TGTGCCAGCAGTTACTCAGGCAGGACCTCAAAGGGCTACACCTTC	CASSYSGRTSKGYTF	TRBJ1-2	NA	TRBV6-6	NA
TGTTCAACCGGGAGCCAGCATTTT	CSTGSQHF	TRBJ1-5	NA	TRBV28	NA
TGTGCCTGGAGTAAGAGGGGCAATAGCAATCAGCCCCAGCATTTT	CAWSKRGNSNQPQHF	TRBJ1-5	NA	TRBV30	NA
TGTGCCAGCAGCCTAACCGGGACAGGGGTCTATGGCTACACCTTC	CASSLTGTGVYGYTF	TRBJ1-2	NA	TRBV7-3	TRBD1
TGTGCCAGCGAAGGTGGCTACACCTTC	CASEGGYTF	TRBJ1-2	NA	TRBV6-1	NA